This T cell receptor beta chain was retrieved from a study of T cell responses to AZD1222 COVID-19 vaccine. The CDR3 has 13 amino acids. The V and J ends lost 1 base and 8 bases respectively, with 11 bases between them. Germline V gene sequence: CDR1 MNHNS, CDR2 SASEGT. Only in-frame clones appear in the TCRdb table, and some are missing; sequencing was by immunoSEQ multiplex PCR. The sample gives about 120,000 clones, about 90% of which show up once; almost 4.5% is in the top ten. The receptor comes from an adult in good health. The material was peripheral blood, obtained on day 0 of AZD1222 vaccination. The V gene is TRBV6-1, the J gene TRBJ1-2; D is possibly TRBD1 (6 bases). The CDR3 sequence: CASSEGLGGGYTF. The CDR3 DNA reads TGTGCCAGCAGTGAAGGGCTCGGGGGCGGCTACACCTTC.